This T cell receptor (beta chain) came from a study of regulatory T cells in long-lasting Graves disease. The overall study: Antithyroid drugs had been taken by newly diagnosed Graves' patients for under 3 months. Points from the study as a whole: Patients whose Graves' disease persisted exhibited lower TCR diversity than those newly diagnosed.

Time point in this sample: newly diagnosed GD, antithyroid drugs for less than 3 months. Preparation of the TCR library used RNA extracted from PBMCs. This CDR3 is 14 amino acids long. V gave up 5 bases and J gave up 6 bases, with 13 bases separating them. Germline CDR1 reads SGHVS; CDR2 reads FQNEAQ. According to the study, TCR beta libraries were built with iRepertoire HTBI primers and CDR3-region Arm-PCR. A single record per CDR3 protein comes from TCRdb applying MiXCR to the multiplex PCR reads. The sample contains 450,000 to 600,000 distinct CDR3 sequences, approximately 13% of which appear only once. Many counts were recorded for this clonotype. Its antigen is still unknown. These data are also associated with another study on T cells in Graves' hyperthyroidism and ophthalmopathy. That study reports: A set of HTBI primers served as the primers for a first-round RT-PCR of the TCR CDR3.

This receptor was identified in a man aged 25 to 45 with Graves disease. The chain uses TRBV7-8 and TRBJ1-4; tentative D call: TRBD1 (6 bases). The input for sequencing was peripheral blood mononuclear cells (PBMCs), taken at new diagnosis, from a patient treated with antithyroid drugs. DNA for the CDR3: TGTGCCAGCAGCGACAGGAGAGGGGATGAAAAACTGTTTTTT. Protein: CASSDRRGDEKLFF.